These 15 T cell receptor beta chains came from one sample sequenced in a study of cytomegalovirus exposure and HLA in healthy donors. PCR used 60 Vbeta primers and 13 Jbeta primers. The protocol was immunoSEQ multiplex PCR, while the TCRdb copy is restricted to in-frame clones and leaves out a portion. Of about 270,000 clones detected, around 66% appear once; the ten largest clones hold 2% to 2.5%. Specimen: PBMCs. Source of these receptors: a female donor in good health and CMV-seronegative.

Only a few counts were recorded for this clone. The chain combines TRBV27 with TRBJ1-1; 7 bases map to TRBD1. There are 17 residues in the CDR3. CDR1 and CDR2 (germline): MNHEY, SMNVEV (reference sequence). Losses at the gene ends were 5 bases for V and 4 bases for J; bases not matched to a gene: 16. CDR3 residues: CASSPNALGQLSTEAFF. The CDR3 nucleotides are TGTGCCAGCAGTCCCAATGCTTTGGGACAGCTAAGCACTGAAGCTTTCTTT.

This rearrangement joins TRBV15 to TRBJ2-7; 13 bases are shared with TRBD2. Unmatched junction bases numbered 7, after V lost 6 bases and J lost 5 bases. This CDR3 comprises 15 residues. The germline gives CDR1 LNHNV, CDR2 YYDKDF (reference sequence). This CDR3 reads CATSGGLAGRNEQYF. CDR3 coding DNA: TGTGCCACCAGTGGGGGACTAGCGGGACGGAACGAGCAGTACTTC.

The chain employs TRBV5-6 and TRBJ1-2; 8 bases match TRBD1. The germline CDR1 and CDR2 sequences are SGHDT and YYEEEE. With 4 bases clipped from V and 7 bases from J, the junction kept 6 bases outside the gene matches. This CDR3 is built from 13 residues. This CDR3 is CASSPDRGGGYTF. In DNA form, the CDR3 reads TGTGCCAGCAGCCCCGACAGGGGCGGTGGCTACACCTTC.

This clone is a singleton in its sample. The chain employs TRBV6-6 and TRBJ2-1; D might be TRBD2 (5 bases). This CDR3 spans 15 amino acids. V gave up 2 bases and J gave up 7 bases, with 15 bases separating them. The germline V gene encodes CDR1 MNHNY and CDR2 SVGAGI (reference sequence). The CDR3 sequence is CASSYTTGSWNEQFF. The CDR3 bases are TGTGCCAGCAGTTACACGACGGGATCTTGGAATGAGCAGTTCTTC.

This clone has just one count. Written as DNA, the CDR3 is TGTGCCAGCAGCTTGAAACATGGACAGGGAATTTCTAGGTACAATCAGCCCCAGCATTTT. Its protein product is CASSLKHGQGISRYNQPQHF. The rearrangement uses TRBV5-8 and TRBJ1-5, with 8 bases that match TRBD1. CDR1 SGHTS and CDR2 YDEGEE come from the germline V gene. The CDR3 loop spans 20 amino acids. Losses at the gene ends were 1 base for V and 3 bases for J; bases not matched to a gene: 18.

The chain joins TRBV20-1 to TRBJ2-5; no reliable D call. This CDR3 contains 10 residues. Looked up from germline, CDR1 is DFQATT and CDR2 is SNEGSKA (reference sequence). The ends were cut back, 3 bases at V and 4 bases at J, with 3 bases in the middle. The CDR3 DNA sequence: TGCAGTGCTAGCGGAGAGACCCAGTACTTC. It encodes CSASGETQYF.

The chain employs TRBV18 and TRBJ1-2; weak D call: TRBD1 (6 bases). Trimming removed 7 bases at V and 4 bases at J, with 19 bases between. This CDR3 has 15 amino acids. CDR1 is KGHSH and CDR2 is LQKENI in the germline V gene. The CDR3 spells CASWDYSDRPYGYTF. The CDR3 nucleotides are TGTGCCAGCTGGGACTACTCAGACAGGCCCTATGGCTACACCTTC.

The gene calls are TRBV6-5 and TRBJ2-2; TRBD2 is a possible D gene (5 bases). The CDR3 has 14 residues. From germline, CDR1 is MNHEY and CDR2 SVGAGI. Trimming removed 1 base from V and 7 bases from J, with 10 bases in between. The CDR3 DNA is TGTGCCAGCAGTTACTTTTCCGGGGACGGGGAGCTGTTTTTT. Amino acid sequence: CASSYFSGDGELFF.

The rearrangement links TRBV28 to TRBJ1-5, with 10 nucleotides matching TRBD1. Looked up from germline, CDR1 is MDHEN and CDR2 is SYDVKM. After removal of 7 bases from V and 3 bases from J, the junction contained 9 bases not matched to a gene. The CDR3 has 16 amino acids. CDR3 DNA sequence: TGTGCCAGCACGTTCGCCGGGACAGGGGTCAATCAGCCCCAGCATTTT. Protein: CASTFAGTGVNQPQHF.

This chain uses TRBV4-2 with TRBJ2-5, with TRBD2 as a possible D gene (6 bases). V was clipped by 1 base and J by 0 bases, with 15 bases between them. The CDR3 consists of 17 residues. CDR1 is LGHNA and CDR2 is YNFKEQ in the germline V gene. The CDR3 loop is CASSQVGGGGNQETQYF. In DNA, the CDR3 is TGTGCCAGCAGCCAAGTGGGGGGAGGCGGGAACCAAGAGACCCAGTACTTC.

This sequence joins TRBV7-9 and TRBJ2-1, with TRBD1 identical over 7 bases. This CDR3 has 16 residues. Germline-derived CDR1 and CDR2 are SEHNR and FQNEAQ (reference sequence). Germline trimming cut 0 bases from V and 2 bases from J; bases unmatched to any gene: 4. The CDR3 sequence is CASSLAPGTAYNEQFF. The CDR3 DNA follows: TGTGCCAGCAGCTTAGCCCCCGGGACAGCCTACAATGAGCAGTTCTTC.

The gene calls are TRBV29-1 and TRBJ1-2; D gene uncertain. This CDR3 region has 12 residues. CDR1 and CDR2 (germline): SQVTM, ANQGSEA. Trimming pared 7 bases from V and 2 bases from J, leaving 11 bases between. CDR3 sequence reads: CSATEGNYGYTF. CDR3 DNA sequence: TGCAGCGCCACGGAGGGCAACTATGGCTACACCTTC. The entire variable domain, with the rest obtained from reference TRBV29-1 and TRBJ1-2, is as follows: SAVISQKPSRDICQRGTSLTIQCQVDSQVTMMFWYRQQPGQSLTLIATANQGSEATYESGFVIDKFPISRPNLTFSTLTVSNMSPEDSSIYLCSATEGNYGYTFGSGTRLTVV.

The V call is TRBV28, the J call TRBJ1-1; D call uncertain. The CDR3 has 15 amino acids. V was clipped by 3 bases and J by 5 bases, with 16 bases between them. Germline-derived CDR1 and CDR2 are MDHEN and SYDVKM. In nucleotides, the CDR3 is TGTGCCAGCAGTTTTTCGACGGGAAATGGGACTGAAGCTTTCTTT. Translated: CASSFSTGNGTEAFF.

The rearrangement joins TRBV5-4 to TRBJ2-1; 10 bases are a match to TRBD2. There are 14 residues in the CDR3. The V gene end was trimmed by 4 bases and the J gene end by 6 bases; junction bases not matched to a gene: 4. Germline V CDR1 and CDR2: SGHNT, YYREEE (reference sequence). CDR3 coding DNA: TGTGCCAGCAGCCGGACTAGCGGAAGCAATGAGCAGTTCTTC. Its translation is CASSRTSGSNEQFF.

The rearrangement links TRBV19 to TRBJ2-5; TRBD1 matches 8 bases. Gene TRBJ2-7 matches the end of the DNA better, so the J call may be wrong. The CDR3 length is 13 residues. CDR1 is LNHDA and CDR2 is SQIVND in the germline V gene (reference sequence). DNA of the CDR3: TGTGCCAGTAGACGGGACAGGTTCGACGAGCAGTACTTC. This codes for CASRRDRFDEQYF.